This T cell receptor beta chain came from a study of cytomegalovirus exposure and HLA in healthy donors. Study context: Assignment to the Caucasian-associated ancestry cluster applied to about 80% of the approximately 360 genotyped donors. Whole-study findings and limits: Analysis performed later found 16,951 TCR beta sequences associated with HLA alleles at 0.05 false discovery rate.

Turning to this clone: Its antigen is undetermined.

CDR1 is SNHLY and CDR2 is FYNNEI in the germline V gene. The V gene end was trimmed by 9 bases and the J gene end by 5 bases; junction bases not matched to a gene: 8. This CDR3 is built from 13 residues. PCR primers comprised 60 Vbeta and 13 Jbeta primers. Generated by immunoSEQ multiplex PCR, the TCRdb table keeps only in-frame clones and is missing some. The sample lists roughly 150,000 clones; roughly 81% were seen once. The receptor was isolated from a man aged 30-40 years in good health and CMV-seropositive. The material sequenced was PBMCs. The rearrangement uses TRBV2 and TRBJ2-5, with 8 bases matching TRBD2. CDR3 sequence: CASFLAGPETQYF. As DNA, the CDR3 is TGTGCCAGTTTCTTAGCGGGACCTGAGACCCAGTACTTC.